These 3 T cell receptor beta chains originate from one sample sequenced in a study of CD4 T cells in relation to SARS-CoV-2 and coronaviruses. Profiling relied on immunoSEQ multiplex PCR, and the TCRdb table lists in-frame clones only, not all of them. Of some 65,000 clones in the sample, 80% to 90% were seen once. The unexposed donors gave CD4+ T cells in about 2010-2019, prior to COVID-19. The sample consisted of memory CD4+ T cells from PBMCs. The source of these receptors is a human donor in good health.

The gene calls are TRBV5-6 and TRBJ1-3, with unresolved D. The CDR3 length is 12 residues. In germline, CDR1 is SGHDT, CDR2 YYEEEE. V was shortened by 0 bases and J by 5 bases, with 3 bases between the two germline ends. The CDR3 nucleotides read TGTGCCAGCAGCTTGGTGAGAAACACCATATATTTT. This encodes CASSLVRNTIYF.

This clone came up once. The chain carries TRBV19 and TRBJ2-7; maybe TRBD1 (6 bases). Germline V lookup: CDR1 LNHDA, CDR2 SQIVND (reference sequence). The CDR3 runs 14 residues. Trimming shortened V by 1 base and J by 11 bases, and 18 bases separated the two germline ends. The CDR3: CASSIGQGTPRKYF. The CDR3 DNA reads TGTGCCAGTAGTATAGGTCAGGGGACGCCCCGGAAGTACTTC.

As for this clone: At one boundary the junction diverges from the germline segment, which might be a read error. The same CDR3 also results from other DNA sequences found in this sample. This rearrangement joins TRBV2 to TRBJ2-7, with D possibly TRBD2 on 5 matching bases. This CDR3 is built from 11 residues. Germline-derived CDR1 and CDR2 are SNHLY and FYNNEI. The CDR3 here is CASGFSYEQYF. The CDR3 DNA reads TGCGCCAGCGGCTTCTCCTACGAGCAGTACTTC.